This record covers a single T cell receptor (beta chain). The target antigen is unknown. This CDR3 spans 15 amino acids. The V gene's germline CDR1 is MDHEN and CDR2 SYDVKM. V was pared by 3 bases and J by 0 bases, with 9 bases between. Produced via immunoSEQ multiplex PCR; TCRdb's table is partial and in-frame only. The sample records 60,000 or so clones, 91% being singletons. The data originate from a study of cytomegalovirus exposure and HLA in healthy donors. Study-wide results and caveats: In vitro work confirmed that three CMV-associated chains recognize CMV antigens. The authors enumerated some 160 TCR beta chains as linked to cytomegalovirus.

Input material: PBMCs. The sequence came from a woman younger than 45 in good health and CMV-seronegative. J is TRBJ2-4 and V is TRBV28, with D perhaps matching TRBD1 (5 bases). Here the CDR3 reads CASSFDRLAKNIQYF. DNA of the CDR3: TGTGCCAGCAGTTTTGACAGATTAGCCAAAAACATTCAGTACTTC.